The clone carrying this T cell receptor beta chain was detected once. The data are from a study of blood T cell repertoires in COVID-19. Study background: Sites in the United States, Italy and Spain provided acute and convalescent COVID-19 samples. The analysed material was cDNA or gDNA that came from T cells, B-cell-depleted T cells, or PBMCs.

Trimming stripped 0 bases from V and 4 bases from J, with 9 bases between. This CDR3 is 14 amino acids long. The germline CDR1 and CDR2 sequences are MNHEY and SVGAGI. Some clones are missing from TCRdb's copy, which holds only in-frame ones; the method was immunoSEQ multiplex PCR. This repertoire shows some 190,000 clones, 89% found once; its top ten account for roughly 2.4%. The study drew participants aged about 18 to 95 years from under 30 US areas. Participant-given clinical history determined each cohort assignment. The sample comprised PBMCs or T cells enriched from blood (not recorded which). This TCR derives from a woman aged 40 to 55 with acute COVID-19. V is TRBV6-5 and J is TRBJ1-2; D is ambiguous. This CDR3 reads CASSYSIEGYGYTF. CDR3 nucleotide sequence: TGTGCCAGCAGTTACTCGATTGAGGGCTATGGCTACACCTTC.